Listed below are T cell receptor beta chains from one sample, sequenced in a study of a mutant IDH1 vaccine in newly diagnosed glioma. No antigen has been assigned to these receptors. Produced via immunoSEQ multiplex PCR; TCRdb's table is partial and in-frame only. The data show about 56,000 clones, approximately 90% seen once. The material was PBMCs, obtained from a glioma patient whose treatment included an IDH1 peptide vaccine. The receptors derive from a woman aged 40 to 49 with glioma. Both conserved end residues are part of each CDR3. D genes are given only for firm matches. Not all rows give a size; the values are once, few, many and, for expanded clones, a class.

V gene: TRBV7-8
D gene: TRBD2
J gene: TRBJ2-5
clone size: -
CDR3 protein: CASSVLAGGRETQYF
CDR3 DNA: TGTGCCAGCAGCGTACTAGCGGGGGGGCGAGAGACCCAGTACTTC

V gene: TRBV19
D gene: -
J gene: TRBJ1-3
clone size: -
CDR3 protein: CASSGPGNTIYF
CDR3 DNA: TGTGCCAGTTCCGGTCCAGGAAACACCATATATTTT

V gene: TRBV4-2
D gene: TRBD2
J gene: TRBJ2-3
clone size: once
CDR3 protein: CASSQDSGVDTQYF
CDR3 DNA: TGTGCCAGCAGCCAAGATAGCGGGGTAGATACGCAGTATTTT

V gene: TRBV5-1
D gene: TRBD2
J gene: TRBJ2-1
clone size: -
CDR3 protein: CASSLREVYNEQFF
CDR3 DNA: TGCGCCAGCAGCTTACGGGAGGTATACAATGAGCAGTTCTTC

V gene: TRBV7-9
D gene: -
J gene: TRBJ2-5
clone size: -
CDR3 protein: CASRRQGIQETQYF
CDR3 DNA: TGTGCCAGCAGGCGTCAGGGCATCCAAGAGACCCAGTACTTC

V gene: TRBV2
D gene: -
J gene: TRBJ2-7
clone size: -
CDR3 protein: CASSYAGILYEQYF
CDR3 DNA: TGTGCCAGCAGTTACGCCGGGATTCTCTACGAGCAGTACTTC

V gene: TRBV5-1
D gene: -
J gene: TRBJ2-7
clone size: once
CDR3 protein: CASSPSGGISYEQYF
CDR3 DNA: TGCGCCAGCAGCCCTTCCGGCGGAATCTCCTACGAGCAGTACTTC

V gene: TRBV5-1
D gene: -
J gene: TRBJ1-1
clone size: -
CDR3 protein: CASSLGGGNTEAFF
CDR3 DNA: TGCGCCAGCAGCTTGGGGGGCGGGAACACTGAAGCTTTCTTT

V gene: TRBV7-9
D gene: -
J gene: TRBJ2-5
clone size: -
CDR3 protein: CASSSTNSGAWETQYF
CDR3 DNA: TGTGCCAGCAGCTCGACCAATTCGGGGGCTTGGGAGACCCAGTACTTC

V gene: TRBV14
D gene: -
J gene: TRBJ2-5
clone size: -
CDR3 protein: CASSRGRKETQYF
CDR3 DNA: TGTGCCAGCAGCCGAGGACGGAAAGAGACCCAGTACTTC

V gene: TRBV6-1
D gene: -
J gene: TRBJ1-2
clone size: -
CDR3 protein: CASSEAIGQQIYGYTF
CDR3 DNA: TGTGCCAGCAGTGAAGCAATAGGACAGCAGATCTATGGCTACACCTTC

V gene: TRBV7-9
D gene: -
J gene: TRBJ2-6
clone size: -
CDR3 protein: CASSLDGANVLTF
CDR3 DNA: TGTGCCAGCAGCTTAGATGGGGCCAACGTCCTGACTTTC

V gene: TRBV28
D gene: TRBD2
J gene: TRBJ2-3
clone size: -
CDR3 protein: CASSSAAGYTDTQYF
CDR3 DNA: TGTGCCAGCAGTTCCGCAGCGGGGTACACAGATACGCAGTATTTT

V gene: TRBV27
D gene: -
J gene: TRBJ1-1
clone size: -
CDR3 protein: CATLRDVHGAEAFF
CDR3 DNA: TGTGCCACACTGAGGGACGTCCACGGGGCTGAAGCTTTCTTT

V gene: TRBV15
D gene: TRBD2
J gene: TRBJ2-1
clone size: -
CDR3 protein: CATSRDLVRGGNEQFF
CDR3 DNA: TGTGCCACCAGCAGAGATCTGGTGCGGGGGGGCAATGAGCAGTTCTTC

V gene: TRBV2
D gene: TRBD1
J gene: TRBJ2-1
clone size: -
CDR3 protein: CASSESIRDRAYNEQFF
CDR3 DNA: TGTGCCAGCAGTGAGAGTATTAGGGACAGGGCTTACAATGAGCAGTTCTTC

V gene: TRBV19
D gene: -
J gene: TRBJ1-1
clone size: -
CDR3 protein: CASSIAQADTEAFF
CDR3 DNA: TGTGCCAGTAGTATAGCACAAGCGGACACTGAAGCTTTCTTT

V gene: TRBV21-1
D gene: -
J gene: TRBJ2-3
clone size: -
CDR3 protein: CASSSRAVGSDTQYF
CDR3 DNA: TGTGCCAGCAGCTCCAGGGCCGTAGGTTCAGATACGCAGTATTTT

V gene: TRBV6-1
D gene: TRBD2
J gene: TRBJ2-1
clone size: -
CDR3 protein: CASNPTSRYEQFF
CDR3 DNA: TGTGCCAGCAACCCGACTAGCAGGTATGAGCAGTTCTTC

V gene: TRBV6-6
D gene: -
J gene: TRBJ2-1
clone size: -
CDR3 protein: CASSRDSTLLNEQFF
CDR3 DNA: TGTGCCAGCAGCCGAGACTCAACCCTCTTAAATGAGCAGTTCTTC

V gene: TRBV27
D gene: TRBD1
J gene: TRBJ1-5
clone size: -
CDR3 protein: CASSSGTGRGLELPQHF
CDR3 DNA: TGTGCCAGCAGTTCCGGGACAGGGAGGGGGTTGGAGCTGCCCCAGCATTTT

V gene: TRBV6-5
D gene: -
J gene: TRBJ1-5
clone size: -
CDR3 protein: CASSYSNLGGNQPQHF
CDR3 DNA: TGTGCCAGCAGTTACTCGAATCTTGGGGGGAATCAGCCCCAGCATTTT

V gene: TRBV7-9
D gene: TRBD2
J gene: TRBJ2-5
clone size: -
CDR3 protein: CASSRGTSGVETQYF
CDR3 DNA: TGTGCCAGCAGCCGGGGGACTAGCGGGGTGGAGACCCAGTACTTC

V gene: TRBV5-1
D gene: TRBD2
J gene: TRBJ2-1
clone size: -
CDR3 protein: CASSLSSGGTRNEQFF
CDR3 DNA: TGCGCCAGCAGCTTGTCTAGCGGGGGCACTCGCAATGAGCAGTTCTTC

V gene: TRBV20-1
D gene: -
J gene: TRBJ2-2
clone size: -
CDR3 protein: CSADSSGELFF
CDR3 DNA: TGCAGTGCTGACTCGTCCGGGGAGCTGTTTTTT

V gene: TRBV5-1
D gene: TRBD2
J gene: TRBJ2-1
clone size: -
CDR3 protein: CASSLGDSGGNEQFF
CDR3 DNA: TGCGCCAGCAGCTTGGGTGACTCGGGGGGGAATGAGCAGTTCTTC

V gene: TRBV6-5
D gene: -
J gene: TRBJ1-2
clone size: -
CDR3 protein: CASSYSRGPYGYTF
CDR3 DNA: TGTGCCAGCAGTTACTCAAGAGGCCCCTATGGCTACACCTTC

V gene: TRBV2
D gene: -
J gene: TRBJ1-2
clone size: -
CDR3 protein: CASSYLQARGYTF
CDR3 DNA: TGTGCCAGCAGCTACTTACAGGCCAGGGGCTACACCTTC

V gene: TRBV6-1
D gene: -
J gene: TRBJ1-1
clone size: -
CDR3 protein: CASSERGREAFF
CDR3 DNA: TGTGCCAGCAGTGAGAGGGGCAGGGAAGCTTTCTTT

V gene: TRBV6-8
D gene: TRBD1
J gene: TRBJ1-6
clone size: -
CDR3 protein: CASSAGQGRDSPLHF
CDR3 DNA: TGTGCCAGCAGTGCGGGACAGGGTAGGGATTCACCCCTCCACTTT

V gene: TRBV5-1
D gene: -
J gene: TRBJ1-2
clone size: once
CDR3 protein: CASSLGAGAADGYTF
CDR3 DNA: TGCGCCAGCAGCTTGGGGGCAGGGGCCGCGGATGGCTACACCTTC

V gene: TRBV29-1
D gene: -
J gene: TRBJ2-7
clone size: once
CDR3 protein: CSAGGLYEQYF
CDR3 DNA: TGCAGCGCTGGTGGCCTCTACGAGCAGTACTTC